This T cell receptor (beta chain) was found in a study of blood T cell repertoires in COVID-19. Study details: Sources were T cells, B-cell-depleted T cells, or PBMCs; the material itself was cDNA or gDNA.

This CDR3 region has 18 residues. V was cut by 4 bases and J by 1 base, with 22 bases left in between. Per the germline V gene, CDR1 is MNHEY and CDR2 is SMNVEV (reference sequence). Individuals aged about 18 to 90 years were recruited from 24 US areas. Measured with immunoSEQ multiplex PCR; TCRdb has only the in-frame clones, and not every one. The sample yields 350,000 to 450,000 clones, 90% to 95% seen once. The TCR was taken from a middle-aged woman who had been exposed to COVID-19. This rearrangement joins TRBV27 to TRBJ1-2; a possible D gene is TRBD1 (6 bases). Input material: PBMCs or T cells enriched from blood (not recorded which). The CDR3 reads CASSSQDHQGTLNYGYTF. The CDR3 DNA follows: TGTGCCAGCAGTTCCCAGGACCATCAGGGGACCCTTAACTATGGCTACACCTTC.